The present entry profiles one T cell receptor (beta chain) with its context. The sample belongs to a study of cytomegalovirus exposure and HLA in healthy donors. The J segment lost 5 bases and the V segment lost 4 bases, leaving 5 bases of the junction unmatched. The CDR3 loop spans 14 amino acids. Per the germline V gene, CDR1 is MDHEN and CDR2 is SYDVKM. PCR involved 60 Vbeta and 13 Jbeta primers. TCRdb's copy holds only in-frame clones and misses some; the assay was immunoSEQ multiplex PCR. The data show about 180,000 clones, around 82% seen once. The sample comprised PBMCs. The chain combines TRBV28 with TRBJ2-1; 7 bases agree with TRBD1. The receptor comes from a woman aged 25 to 45 in good health and CMV-seropositive. The CDR3 loop reads CASSSPGTDNEQFF. DNA for the CDR3: TGTGCCAGCAGTTCCCCAGGGACAGACAATGAGCAGTTCTTC.